The 25 T cell receptor beta chains below all came from one sample that was sequenced in a study of cytomegalovirus exposure and HLA in healthy donors. Amplification used 60 Vbeta primers and 13 Jbeta primers. The repertoire was sequenced with immunoSEQ multiplex PCR; TCRdb's copy has only in-frame clones and lacks some. The table has some 130,000 clones, roughly four fifths seen once; the top ten hold around 2%. What was sequenced was PBMCs. Receptors were obtained from a man in his thirties or forties in good health and CMV-seronegative.

The V gene is TRBV10-1, the J gene TRBJ2-5; 7 bases fit TRBD2. With 2 bases clipped from V and 2 bases from J, the junction kept 5 bases outside the gene matches. Germline V lookup: CDR1 WNHNN, CDR2 SYGVQD (reference sequence). The CDR3 totals 15 residues. In DNA form, the CDR3 reads TGCGCCAGCAGTGAGACGGGGGGAAAACAAGAGACCCAGTACTTC. Translated, it gives CASSETGGKQETQYF.

The chain employs TRBV30 and TRBJ2-4, with D possibly TRBD2 on 5 matching bases. Per the germline V gene, CDR1 is GTSNPN and CDR2 is SVGIG (reference sequence). The CDR3 totals 12 residues. The V gene lost 2 bases and the J gene lost 7 bases, with 9 bases spanning the gap. The CDR3 region is CAWSPPGNIQYF. Here the CDR3 DNA reads TGTGCCTGGAGTCCCCCGGGGAACATTCAGTACTTC. Full variable domain (rest looked up from reference TRBV30 and TRBJ2-4): SQTIHQWPATLVQPVGSPLSLECTVEGTSNPNLYWYRQAAGRGLQLLFYSVGIGQISSEVPQNLSASRPQDRQFILSSKKLLLSDSGFYLCAWSPPGNIQYFGAGTRLSVL.

The genes are TRBV6-6 and TRBJ2-1; 8 bases match TRBD2. V was pared by 7 bases and J by 4 bases, with 9 bases of the junction left unmatched. Germline loops: CDR1 MNHNY, CDR2 SVGAGI (reference sequence). The CDR3 sequence is 15 residues long. CDR3 loop: CASTFSLAVYNEQFF. For the CDR3, the DNA is TGTGCCAGCACCTTCTCACTAGCGGTATACAATGAGCAGTTCTTC.

The V and J genes are TRBV5-1 and TRBJ2-3; D possibly corresponds to TRBD2 (5 bases). Germline V gene lookup returns CDR1 SGHRS and CDR2 YFSETQ. The CDR3 has 15 amino acids. V was shortened by 1 base and J by 0 bases, with 9 bases between the two germline ends. Here the CDR3 reads CASSLIAQSTDTQYF. The CDR3, as DNA: TGCGCCAGCAGCTTGATAGCGCAAAGCACAGATACGCAGTATTTT.

The CDR3 sequence: CASSKNAPGQGAKNEQFF. The DNA of the CDR3 is TGTGCCAGCAGCAAAAACGCTCCCGGGCAGGGGGCTAAGAATGAGCAGTTCTTC. This chain connects TRBV21-1 to TRBJ2-1; the D call TRBD1 from the table was never checked on the DNA. TRBV21-1 is a pseudogene. CDR3 length: 18 amino acids.

The chain couples TRBV6-1 to TRBJ1-2, with D possibly matching TRBD1 (5 bases). Between the trimmed V and J ends, which lost 3 bases and 1 base, there was a span of 12 bases. The CDR3 is 15 residues long. Germline V gives CDR1 MNHNS, CDR2 SASEGT. The CDR3 DNA sequence: TGTGCCAGCAGTGACGACCGACAGTATAACTATGGCTACACCTTC. Residues: CASSDDRQYNYGYTF.

This chain links TRBV6-5 with TRBJ1-2; D is unresolved. The germline CDR1 and CDR2 sequences are MNHEY and SVGAGI. The ends were cut back, 0 bases at V and 3 bases at J, with 11 bases in the middle. CDR3 length: 15 amino acids. Written as DNA, the CDR3 is TGTGCCAGCAGTTACTCGAGCCCCCAGGACTATGGCTACACCTTC. Amino acids: CASSYSSPQDYGYTF.

This rearrangement joins TRBV2 to TRBJ2-2; 11 bases map to TRBD2. The CDR3 contains 14 residues. With 6 bases clipped from V and 7 bases from J, the junction kept 4 bases outside the gene matches. Germline CDR1 reads SNHLY; CDR2 reads FYNNEI. The CDR3 coding sequence is TGTGCCAGCAGAGGGGGGACTAGCGGCGGGGAGCTGTTTTTT. Translation gives CASRGGTSGGELFF.

The chain has TRBV30 and TRBJ1-3; D is unresolved. Germline V gene sequence: CDR1 GTSNPN, CDR2 SVGIG (reference sequence). V shed 0 bases and J shed 4 bases, with 10 bases lying between them. This CDR3 is built from 14 residues. Here the CDR3 reads CAWSVNHSGNTIYF. CDR3 nucleotides: TGTGCCTGGAGTGTAAACCACTCGGGAAACACCATATATTTT.

The genes are TRBV7-9 and TRBJ2-5, with 7 bases identical to TRBD1. The length of the CDR3 is 19 residues. The germline V gene encodes CDR1 SEHNR and CDR2 FQNEAQ (reference sequence). Germline trimming cut 5 bases from V and 7 bases from J; bases unmatched to any gene: 25. The CDR3 sequence: CASSPWTGRGASPAGTQYF. The DNA of the CDR3 is TGTGCCAGCAGCCCGTGGACAGGCCGAGGTGCTAGCCCCGCTGGGACCCAGTACTTC.

This clone showed up just once. This rearrangement joins TRBV10-3 to TRBJ2-1; 11 nucleotides align to TRBD2. The CDR3 totals 13 residues. The trim removed 10 bases at V and 4 bases at J, leaving 3 bases unmatched. The germline CDR1 and CDR2 sequences are ENHRY and SYGVKD. CDR3 loop: CATGTSGYNEQFF. In DNA form, the CDR3 reads TGTGCCACCGGGACTAGCGGTTACAATGAGCAGTTCTTC.

This chain uses TRBV13 with TRBJ2-7; 8 bases fit TRBD2. Germline CDR1 is PRHDT and CDR2 is FYEKMQ (reference sequence). The CDR3 is made up of 16 amino acids. V dropped 5 bases and J dropped 0; count of bases not matched to a gene: 9. CDR3 amino acids: CASSISAGESSYEQYF. CDR3 coding DNA: TGTGCCAGCAGCATATCAGCGGGGGAAAGCTCCTACGAGCAGTACTTC.

This rearrangement joins TRBV5-5 to TRBJ2-7; 8 positions match TRBD1. Germline CDR1 SGHKS, CDR2 YYEKEE (reference sequence). V shed 5 bases, J shed 5 bases, and the junction held 9 bases outside the gene matches. The CDR3 is 14 residues long. This chain's CDR3 is CASSPTGQANEQYF. The CDR3 DNA sequence: TGTGCCAGCAGTCCTACGGGACAGGCCAACGAGCAGTACTTC.

This clone was recorded only once. The chain joins TRBV11-1 to TRBJ2-2; D might be TRBD1 (5 bases). Per germline, CDR1 SGHAT and CDR2 FQDESV (reference sequence). Trimming stripped 5 bases from V and 6 bases from J, with 16 bases between. The CDR3 has 15 amino acids. In DNA form, the CDR3 reads TGTGCCAGCAGCCCCGGGCAGGGTGTATCCGGGGAGCTGTTTTTT. Translating gives CASSPGQGVSGELFF.

The genes are TRBV5-4 and TRBJ2-5, with 8 bases aligning to TRBD2. Germline V lookup: CDR1 SGHNT, CDR2 YYREEE (reference sequence). The CDR3 runs 15 residues. V lost 7 bases, J lost 2 bases, and 10 bases stayed unmatched. The CDR3 DNA reads as TGTGCCAGCCGGGCCGGGAGGGCGGGTCAAGAGACCCAGTACTTC. Protein product: CASRAGRAGQETQYF.

The rearrangement links TRBV19 to TRBJ1-3; D is perhaps TRBD1 (5 bases). Germline loops: CDR1 LNHDA, CDR2 SQIVND (reference sequence). This CDR3 comprises 15 residues. Trimming removed 2 bases from V and 0 bases from J, with 8 bases in between. The CDR3 nucleotides are TGTGCCAGTAGTATAAAGGGGTCCTCTGGAAACACCATATATTTT. Its translation: CASSIKGSSGNTIYF.

The chain employs TRBV19 and TRBJ1-5; D gene ambiguous. The CDR3 length is 15 residues. V dropped 4 bases and J dropped 4 bases, with 14 bases sitting between them. Germline V gene sequence: CDR1 LNHDA, CDR2 SQIVND (reference sequence). Here the CDR3 reads CASSNTSKRNQPQHF. In nucleotides, the CDR3 is TGTGCCAGTAGTAACACCTCAAAGAGGAATCAGCCCCAGCATTTT.

The V gene is TRBV30, the J gene TRBJ1-1; 7 nucleotides line up with TRBD1. Germline V gene data show CDR1 as GTSNPN and CDR2 as SVGIG (reference sequence). The CDR3 totals 13 residues. The J segment lost 5 bases and the V segment lost 5 bases, leaving 8 bases of the junction unmatched. CDR3 region: CAWHRQGRTEAFF. In DNA form, the CDR3 reads TGTGCCTGGCATCGACAGGGTAGGACTGAAGCTTTCTTT.

This sequence joins TRBV19 and TRBJ2-3; 9 bases map to TRBD1. CDR3 length: 15 amino acids. V lost 3 bases, J lost 3 bases, and 4 bases stayed unmatched. The germline gives CDR1 LNHDA, CDR2 SQIVND (reference sequence). The CDR3: CASSIWTGVTDTQYF. In DNA form, the CDR3 reads TGTGCCAGTAGTATCTGGACAGGGGTAACAGATACGCAGTATTTT.

This chain links TRBV7-2 with TRBJ1-2, with TRBD1 matching over 7 bases. The V segment lost 4 bases and the J segment 2 bases; nucleotides outside the gene matches: 1. Germline values: CDR1 SGHTA, CDR2 FQGNSA. The CDR3 is 13 residues long. The CDR3, as DNA: TGTGCCAGCAGCTCGGGACAGAACTATGGCTACACCTTC. It yields the protein CASSSGQNYGYTF.

This clone has more than one count but fewer than ten. The chain links TRBV27 to TRBJ2-1; maybe TRBD1 (5 bases). The CDR3 length is 12 residues. The V end was cut by 6 bases, the J end by 9 bases, with 12 bases between. CDR1 MNHEY and CDR2 SMNVEV come from the germline V gene (reference sequence). The CDR3, as DNA: TGTGCCAGCAGATCTGGGGCAGGTGAGCAGTTCTTC. Translated, it gives CASRSGAGEQFF.

This clone showed up just a few times. This chain connects TRBV2 to TRBJ1-5; possibly TRBD1 for D (5 bases). Germline V gene data show CDR1 as SNHLY and CDR2 as FYNNEI. The CDR3 extends over 16 amino acids. Trimming removed 0 bases at V and 6 bases at J, with 15 bases between. CDR3 DNA sequence: TGTGCCAGCAGTGAAGCGCTTGGCAGGGCCGGTCAGCCCCAGCATTTT. It translates to CASSEALGRAGQPQHF. The full variable domain, its missing parts supplied by reference TRBV2 and TRBJ1-5, is EPEVTQTPSHQVTQMGQEVILRCVPISNHLYFYWYRQILGQKVEFLVSFYNNEISEKSEIFDDQFSVERPDGSNFTLKIRSTKLEDSAMYFCASSEALGRAGQPQHFGDGTRLSIL.

To note about this clone: One end of the junction varies from germline; a read error may be responsible. Other DNA sequences in this sample translate to the same CDR3. The chain uses TRBV2 and TRBJ2-1; a possible D gene is TRBD2 (7 bases). The germline V gene encodes CDR1 SNHLY and CDR2 FYNNEI. The CDR3 spans 14 residues. As DNA, the CDR3 is TGTGCCAGCAGTGATCCGGTCGGGGGGCGTGAGCAATTCTTC. Translated, it gives CASSDPVGGREQFF.

This clone was seen more than once but under ten times. This chain connects TRBV11-2 to TRBJ1-2; D unresolved. This CDR3 spans 15 amino acids. Germline CDR1 and CDR2: SGHAT and FQNNGV. The V and J ends lost 2 bases and 5 bases respectively, with 15 bases between them. CDR3 bases: TGTGCCAGCAGCTTACTGTCCACCCGACTATATGGCTACACCTTC. It yields the protein CASSLLSTRLYGYTF.

The chain links TRBV10-2 to TRBJ2-1; 7 bases agree with TRBD2. V dropped 8 bases and J dropped 5; count of bases not matched to a gene: 6. CDR1 and CDR2 from the germline V gene are WSHSY and SAAADI. The CDR3 sequence is 13 residues long. The CDR3 nucleotides read TGCGCCAGCGGGGGGGTTGCCCACAATGAGCAGTTCTTC. Encoded protein: CASGGVAHNEQFF.